What follows are 13 T cell receptor beta chains derived from one specimen sequenced in a study of blood T cells in healthy people across ages (dated by TCRdb to between 2015 and 2017). Library generation was performed with 5' RACE. The instrument given in TCRdb is Illumina HiSeq 2500. A second PCR of roughly 6 to 12 cycles was performed with a sample-barcoded 5' primer and a J-beta primer mix. TCRdb ran its own pipeline on the public reads, namely fastp trimming at Q25 and MiXCR clone calling, and kept in-frame beta chains. When rows share a CDR3 protein, they turn into one entry using the most common DNA and genes. The table for this sample lists 540,000 or so distinct CDR3 sequences; around 24% of them were counted only once. The ten largest clones take up less than 9% of the sample. This same sample was also taken into another study, of T cells of mothers and their children.

The source material was blood. The receptor set was obtained from a boy aged 5 to 17 in good health.

This clonotype was seen only a few times. The chain recombines TRBV2 with TRBJ2-7; no firm D call. This CDR3 contains 13 residues. The V end lost 7 bases, the J end lost 2 bases, and 12 bases lay between the germline ends. Germline V gene sequence: CDR1 SNHLY, CDR2 FYNNEI. CDR3 in DNA: TGTGCCAGCACTGTTGGGGTAGCCTACGAGCAGTACTTC. Its translation: CASTVGVAYEQYF.

The V gene is TRBV29-1, the J gene TRBJ2-3; the match to TRBD1 covers 10 bases. This CDR3 is built from 14 residues. CDR1 and CDR2 from the germline V gene are SQVTM and ANQGSEA. The V and J ends lost 5 bases and 2 bases, in that order; junction bases with no gene match: 4. The CDR3 DNA is TGCAGCGTTCAGGGACAGGGGTTCACAGATACGCAGTATTTT. Protein sequence: CSVQGQGFTDTQYF.

The gene calls are TRBV7-2 and TRBJ1-2, with TRBD1 as a possible D gene (5 bases). CDR1 is SGHTA, CDR2 FQGNSA, per germline. Trimming removed 1 base at V and 8 bases at J, with 14 bases between. CDR3 length: 14 residues. CDR3 bases: TGTGCCAGCAGCTTAGGAACCGGGGCCAGGGGCTACACCTTC. Protein product: CASSLGTGARGYTF. The whole variable domain, filled in from reference TRBV7-2 and TRBJ1-2, reads GAGVSQSPSNKVTEKGKDVELRCDPISGHTALYWYRQSLGQGLEFLIYFQGNSAPDKSGLPSDRFSAERTGGSVSTLTIQRTQQEDSAVYLCASSLGTGARGYTFGSGTRLTVV.

CDR3 region: CASITRDRGYYEQYF. The CDR3 bases are TGTGCCAGCATCACCCGGGACAGGGGGTACTACGAGCAGTACTTC. V gene TRBV28 combines with J gene TRBJ2-7; TRBD1 matches 11 bases. Losses at the gene ends were 7 bases for V and 3 bases for J; bases not matched to a gene: 8. Germline CDR1 and CDR2: MDHEN and SYDVKM. The CDR3 contains 15 residues.

This clonotype has a handful of counts. At one end, the junction sequence differs from germline, possibly due to a read error. The rearrangement joins TRBV28 to TRBJ2-5, with D unresolved. CDR1 MDHEN and CDR2 SYDVKM come from the germline V gene. This CDR3 region has 14 residues. The CDR3 nucleotides read TGTGCCAGCAGCCCGGAAGAAGGAAAAGAGACCCAGTGCTTC. This sequence encodes CASSPEEGKETQCF.

V is TRBV7-2 and J is TRBJ2-5, with 11 positions matching TRBD2. TRBJ2-7 explains the end of the DNA better; the J call may be wrong. Germline assignment: CDR1 SGHTA and CDR2 FQGNSA. The CDR3 sequence is 16 residues long. The CDR3 loop reads CASSPRGSGRGYEQYF. In nucleotides, the CDR3 is TGTGCCAGCAGCCCTCGAGGTAGCGGGAGGGGTTACGAGCAGTACTTC.

This clonotype occurred a few times. The chain recombines TRBV6-6 with TRBJ2-3, with 10 bases matching TRBD2. The germline CDR1 and CDR2 sequences are MNHNY and SVGAGI (reference sequence). Germline trimming cut 4 bases from V and 2 bases from J; bases unmatched to any gene: 6. CDR3 length: 16 amino acids. The CDR3 coding sequence is TGTGCCAGCAGTTCGAAGCGGGGGGGACACACAGATACGCAGTATTTT. As protein: CASSSKRGGHTDTQYF.

V usage is TRBV28 and J usage is TRBJ2-1; 11 nucleotides agree with TRBD2. Trimming at V came to 2 bases and at J to 4 bases, leaving 4 bases not matched to a gene. Germline V CDR1 and CDR2: MDHEN, SYDVKM. The CDR3 is 16 amino acids. This CDR3 is CASSLGVAGGYNEQFF. DNA of the CDR3: TGTGCCAGCAGTTTAGGGGTAGCGGGGGGGTACAATGAGCAGTTCTTC.

The chain combines TRBV10-3 with TRBJ2-5; 11 bases map to TRBD1. The germline V gene has CDR1 ENHRY and CDR2 SYGVKD. The CDR3 has 17 residues. The junction had 8 bases not matched to a gene; V was cut back by 4 bases and J by 1 base. The CDR3 DNA is TGTGCCATCAGTGCCACACCGGGACAGGGGGTCCAAGAGACCCAGTACTTC. Its translation is CAISATPGQGVQETQYF.

Remarks on this clonotype: The junction does not match germline at one end; this may be a read error. CDR3 nucleotide sequence: TGTGCCGGCAGTCCCCGAAAACAGGGGCGTCATCATACGCAGTATTTT. It codes for CAGSPRKQGRHHTQYF. The J gene is TRBJ2-3, the V gene TRBV6-1, with 7 bases aligning to TRBD1. Per germline, CDR1 MNHNS and CDR2 SASEGT. The CDR3 runs to 16 residues.

V and J are TRBV20-1 and TRBJ2-5; D is possibly TRBD1 (5 bases). Trimming shortened V by 5 bases and J by 1 base, and 17 bases separated the two germline ends. This CDR3 spans 15 amino acids. Germline CDR1 is DFQATT and CDR2 is SNEGSKA (reference sequence). The CDR3 region has the DNA TGCAGTGCTCCCGGTCTGGGGCCTTTCCAAGAGACCCAGTACTTC. Amino acids: CSAPGLGPFQETQYF.

This clonotype turned up a few times. This chain links TRBV6-6 with TRBJ2-7, with 7 bases matching TRBD2. Germline trimming cut 1 base from V and 4 bases from J; bases unmatched to any gene: 10. The CDR3 spans 16 residues. The V gene's germline CDR1 is MNHNY and CDR2 SVGAGI (reference sequence). CDR3 sequence reads: CASSYYRTRTEYEQYF. The DNA for the CDR3 is TGTGCCAGCAGTTACTATCGGACTAGGACGGAGTACGAGCAGTACTTC.

This clonotype was observed a handful of times. The V and J genes are TRBV15 and TRBJ2-5, with 8 bases fitting TRBD1. V trimming: 3 bases; J trimming: 1 base; junction bases outside the gene matches: 7. This CDR3 has 16 residues. Germline V CDR1 and CDR2: LNHNV, YYDKDF (reference sequence). The CDR3 coding sequence is TGTGCCACCAGCAGCGGGACAGGCGGGGCCCAAGAGACCCAGTACTTC. This gives the protein CATSSGTGGAQETQYF. The variable domain in full, with the rest retrieved from reference TRBV15 and TRBJ2-5, is DAMVIQNPRYQVTQFGKPVTLSCSQTLNHNVMYWYQQKSSQAPKLLFHYYDKDFNNEADTPDNFQSRRPNTSFCFLDIRSPGLGDTAMYLCATSSGTGGAQETQYFGPGTRLLVL.